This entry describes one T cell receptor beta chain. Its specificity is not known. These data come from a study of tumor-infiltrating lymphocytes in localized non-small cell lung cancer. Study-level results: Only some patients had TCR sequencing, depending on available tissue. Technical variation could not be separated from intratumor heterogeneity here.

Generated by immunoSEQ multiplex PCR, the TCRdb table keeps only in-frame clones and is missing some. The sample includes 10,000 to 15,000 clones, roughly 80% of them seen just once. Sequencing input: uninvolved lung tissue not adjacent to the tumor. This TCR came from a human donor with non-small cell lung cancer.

The CDR3 DNA reads TGTGCCAGCAGCTTCAGCCAGGGGGCGCAGGGGACCCAGTACTTC. Translated: CASSFSQGAQGTQYF. The chain employs TRBV7-7 and TRBJ2-5, with TRBD1 matching over 8 bases. This CDR3 has 15 residues. CDR1 is SSHAT, CDR2 FNYEAQ, per germline (reference sequence). The J segment lost 7 bases and the V segment lost 3 bases, leaving 10 bases of the junction unmatched.